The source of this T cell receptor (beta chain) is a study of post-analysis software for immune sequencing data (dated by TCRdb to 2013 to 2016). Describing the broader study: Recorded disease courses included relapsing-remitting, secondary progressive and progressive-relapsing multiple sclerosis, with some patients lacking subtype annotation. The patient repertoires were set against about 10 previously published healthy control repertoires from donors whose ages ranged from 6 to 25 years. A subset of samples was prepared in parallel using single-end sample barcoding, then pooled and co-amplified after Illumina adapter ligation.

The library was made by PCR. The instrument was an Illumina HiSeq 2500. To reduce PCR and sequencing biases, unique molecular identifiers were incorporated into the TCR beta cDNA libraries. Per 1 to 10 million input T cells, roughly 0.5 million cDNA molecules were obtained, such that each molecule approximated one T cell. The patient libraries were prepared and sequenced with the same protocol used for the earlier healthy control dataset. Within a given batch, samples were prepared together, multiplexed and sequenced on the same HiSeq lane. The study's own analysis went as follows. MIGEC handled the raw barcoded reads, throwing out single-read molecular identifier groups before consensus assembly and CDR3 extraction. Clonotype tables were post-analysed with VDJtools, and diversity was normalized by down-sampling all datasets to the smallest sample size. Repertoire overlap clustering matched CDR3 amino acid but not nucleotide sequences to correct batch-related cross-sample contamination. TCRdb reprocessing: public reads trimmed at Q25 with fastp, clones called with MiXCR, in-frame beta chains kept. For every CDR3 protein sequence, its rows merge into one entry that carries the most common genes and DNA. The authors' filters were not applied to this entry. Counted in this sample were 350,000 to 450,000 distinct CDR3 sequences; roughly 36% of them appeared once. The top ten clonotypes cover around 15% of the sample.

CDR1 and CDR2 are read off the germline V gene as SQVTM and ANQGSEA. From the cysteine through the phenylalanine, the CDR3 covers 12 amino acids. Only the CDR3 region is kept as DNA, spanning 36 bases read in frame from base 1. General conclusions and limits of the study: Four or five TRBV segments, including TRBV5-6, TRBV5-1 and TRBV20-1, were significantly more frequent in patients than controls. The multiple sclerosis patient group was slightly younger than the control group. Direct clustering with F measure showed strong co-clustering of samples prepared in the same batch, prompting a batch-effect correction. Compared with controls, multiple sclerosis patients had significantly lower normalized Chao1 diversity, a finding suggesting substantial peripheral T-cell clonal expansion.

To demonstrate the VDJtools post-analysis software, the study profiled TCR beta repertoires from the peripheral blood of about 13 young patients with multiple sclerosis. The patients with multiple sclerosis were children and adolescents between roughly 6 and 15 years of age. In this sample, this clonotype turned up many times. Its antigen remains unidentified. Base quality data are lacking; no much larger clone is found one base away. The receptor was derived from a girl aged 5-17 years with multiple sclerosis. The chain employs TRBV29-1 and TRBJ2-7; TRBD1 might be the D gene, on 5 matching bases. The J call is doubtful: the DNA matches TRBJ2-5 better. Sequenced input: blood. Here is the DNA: TGCAGCGTTGGACAGCTAAGAGTGACCCAGTACTTC. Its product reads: CSVGQLRVTQYF.